This record concerns one TCR beta chain sequence. Its antigen is unknown. Base quality data are lacking; no much larger clone is found one base away. The CDR3, cysteine through phenylalanine, is 15 amino acids long. Just the 45-base CDR3 DNA is kept, in frame starting at base 1. Trimming leaves V shorter by 1 base and J shorter by 4 bases, with the junction holding 4 bases beyond the gene matches. Based on the germline V gene, the CDR1 and CDR2 sequences are SGHNT and YENEEA. The cohort was made up of about 670 healthy bone marrow donors. At the time of sampling, all cohort members were nominally healthy, though unrecorded immune exposures were likely present. The donor tested CMV seronegative, placing the donor among the 350 to 400 seronegative members of the cohort. A peripheral blood sample was collected from each donor, and TCR beta sequencing was performed on peripheral blood mononuclear cells. The Qiagen DNeasy Blood Extraction Kit was used to extract genomic DNA from the blood cell samples.

Library construction relied on the immunoSEQ multiplex PCR assay. For the multiplex PCR, a mixture combining 60 forward primers for TCR Vbeta segments and 13 reverse primers for TCR Jbeta segments was used. The CDR3 region of rearranged TCR beta genes was amplified from genomic DNA with a multiplex PCR assay. The Illumina HiSeq System was used to sequence the amplified TCR beta libraries as 87-base-pair reads. Under the source paper's analysis protocol: A later analysis tallied tens of millions of unique TCR beta chains across the 600 to 700 repertoires, and approximately 11 million of those chains were shared by two or more donors. Raw reads were error-corrected and collapsed into unique sequences by a nearest-neighbor algorithm in which closely related sequences were merged to remove PCR and sequencing errors. CDR3 sequences were aligned to IMGT reference sequences to assign V, D and J gene segments. For a sequence to be retained, a match of at least six nucleotides was required to both a V gene segment and a J gene segment. A rearrangement counted as productive if the CDR3 had no stop codons and remained in frame with V and J, and every other rearrangement counted as non-productive. CDR3 was defined according to IMGT convention as the region running from the second conserved V-encoded cysteine to the conserved J-encoded phenylalanine. The earlier analysis of some 600 of the donors excluded sequences that lacked an unambiguous match to a single V gene segment. In an earlier analysis of about 590 of the donors, a V segment was called functional when productive rearrangements were above 56.7%, and segregating when the standard deviation between donors exceeded 5%. A statistical classification framework was built for diagnosing cytomegalovirus status from the catalog of TCR beta chain sequences. V and J gene assignment, in a later analysis, came from comparing TCR nucleotide sequences with IMGT/GENE-DB human TR gene sequences. Using the TCRdist pipeline, a later analysis assigned CDR3 sequences along with most-parsimonious VDJ recombination scenarios. In a later analysis, each TCR beta chain was defined by its CDR3 amino acid sequence together with its V-gene family, and reads without a unique V-gene family were excluded. In a later analysis, fewer than 650 highly shared, low-generation-probability nucleotide sequences were removed to address suspected cross-contamination and a sequencing artifact. A later analysis calculated a clonal expansion index for each public chain from normalized within-repertoire ranks of inferred template counts. In a later analysis, generation probabilities were computed using a VDJ recombination model fitted to out-of-frame rearrangements, and the results were checked against IGoR. In a later analysis, TCR-TCR, TCR-HLA and TCR-CMV co-occurrence was scored with hypergeometric tests, and a repertoire-size bias correction was applied to TCR pairs. A later analysis estimated false discovery rates by permuting HLA or CMV assignments 20 times. A later analysis grouped co-occurring TCRs with DBSCAN, adding TCRdist sequence similarity when clustering within HLA-allele-positive subsets. For co-occurrence clustering, repertoires with fewer than 30,000 or more than 120,000 public chains were excluded, along with roughly 5 repertoires with anomalous nucleotide sharing. Sourced from immuneACCESS, this table was stored by TCRdb with only in-frame sequences that have V and J called. A share of the clones is absent; for the studies checked, an unresolved V gene accounts for under half, and the remainder has no known explanation. That table gives V, J and clone size, and the DNA gave D and trimming. This sample holds about 120,000 clones; 65% to 85% were observed only once. Over 0.2% of the sample is taken by the ten largest.

The data stem from a study of cytomegalovirus exposure and HLA in healthy donors (dated by TCRdb to 2017 to 2019). Looking at the study overall: According to an earlier analysis of 587 of the donors, some 180 million T cells yielded 117 million unique TCR beta sequences and approximately 300 Gb of sequence data. Donor age, sex, ethnicity and CMV serostatus were compiled alongside the repertoire data. Among roughly 400 genotyped donors of the cohort, an average of roughly 240,000 unique TCR beta nucleotide sequences were sequenced per donor, around a sixth of them non-productive. Besides the first cohort of about 730 subjects, a separate validation cohort made up of 120 different subjects was used. Using immunosequencing, the study profiled T cell repertoires from around 680 subjects and related those repertoires to cytomegalovirus serostatus. Around 320 gigabases of sequencing data and approximately 85 million unique TCR sequences were included in an early release covering 550 to 650 HLA-typed donors. In the later analysis, no new phenotypic data were used to find candidate immune exposures; instead, reliance was placed on TCR beta sequences and their occurrence across donors. The number of typed donors differed by locus: roughly 629-640 for A, B, C, DRB1 and DQB1; approximately 520 for DQA1; around 610 for DPA1; and some 450 for DPB1. The genetic ancestry cluster associated with self-reported Caucasian donors included about four fifths of the roughly 400 genotyped donors. A later genetic analysis took genome-wide SNP genotypes for about 55% of the roughly 670 donors and used that subset as a discovery cohort. To predict cytomegalovirus infection status, the study combined high-throughput TCR immunosequencing, statistical association of individual TCRs with disease status, and machine learning. To study patterns of TCR occurrence, a later analysis re-analyzed previously published TCR beta repertoires from 550 to 800 donors and added high-resolution HLA genotyping. HLA typing included class I and class II loci at four-digit resolution. All discovery cohort repertoires had been generated on a single sequencing platform. About 5 DR-DQ haplotypes were handled as single units for association and clustering, since linkage in the cohort was strong. In an earlier analysis of around 540 of the donors, high-throughput TCR beta sequencing was used to judge whether each TCR beta V gene segment behaved as functional or pseudogenic. The study was designed to test whether signatures of past pathogen exposure could be identified by cataloging public T cell receptors.

Here is what the overall study found, with its caveats: In an earlier analysis of more than 500 of the donors, most TCR beta V segments appeared in productive rearrangements about 87% or about 30% of the time, broadly matching IMGT annotations. Linkage disequilibrium might explain the correlated functional status among segregating V segments, but an unknown experimental factor could not be excluded. A later genetic analysis associated a missense DCLRE1C variant with V-gene and J-gene trimming of TCR beta chains, and an independent cohort replicated the association. Sequencing depth was assumed to be roughly uniform across donors in the presence/absence analyses, though that assumption may not hold. When HLA alleles, especially DR and DQ, strongly co-occurred, TCR associations were difficult to assign to individual alleles. Specific HLA alleles were associated with 18,000 or so TCR beta sequences at a false discovery rate of 0.05 in a later analysis. In a later analysis, HLA-associated TCR beta chains were found to be more clonally expanded and to have lower generation probabilities than equally common non-associated chains. Three of the identified cytomegalovirus-associated TCR beta chains were confirmed in vitro to be specific for cytomegalovirus antigens. A later genetic analysis reported fewer N-insertions in productive TCRs among donors in an Asian-associated ancestry cluster than the approximately 670-donor mean. Because HLA typing was missing for some donors at each locus, association tests included only the typed subset. Most TCR sequences were seen in very few donors, while some public TCRs were found in many individuals. The classifier was reported to diagnose cytomegalovirus status with high specificity and sensitivity in both the original and validation cohorts. The sequencing pipeline was judged likely to have produced a cluster of highly shared sequence variants as a technical artifact. According to a later analysis, most CMV-associated TCR beta chains appeared to be HLA-restricted, and the HLA associations seemed to be driven largely by CMV exposure. In the study, 164 TCR beta chains were listed as associated with cytomegalovirus. According to a later analysis, TCR association rates differed among HLA loci, with DRB1 alleles showing the most associated TCRs and HLA-C alleles showing the fewest. CMV serostatus was the only immune exposure information available for the cohort. A further reported finding was that TCR beta sequences accurately predicted the HLA-A and HLA-B alleles for most subjects in the first cohort. In this cohort, only TCR beta chains were sequenced, and detectable features were limited by the absence of alpha or paired-chain data. The authors suggested that the approach could potentially be generalized to other disease states and immunological phenotypes. Because the 87-base-pair reads could not distinguish some IMGT-functional V segments, including TRBV6-2 and TRBV6-3, those segments were excluded. Over 15 rarely observed V segments, including chromosome 9 orphons, were excluded from the earlier analysis of a few hundred of the donors because counts were too low. In a later analysis, several top co-occurrence clusters were reported to appear linked to parvovirus B19, influenza, CMV and Epstein-Barr virus.

The clonotype comes from a man aged 45-60 years in good health and CMV-seronegative. Sequencing was carried out using PBMCs. The chain uses TRBV11-3 and TRBJ2-1; the junction holds 7 bases that match TRBD2. The DNA sequence follows: TGTGCCAGCAGCTTAGTTTCTAGCGGTTACAATGAGCAGTTCTTC. This sequence encodes CASSLVSSGYNEQFF.